The source of this T cell receptor beta chain is a study of vaccination and CD4 T cells after COVID-19. Study-wide background: Convalescent individuals numbered four females and six males, two being Hispanic. Overlapping spike peptides served as the stimulus for the cells. These peptides came from SARS-CoV-2 and from the common cold coronaviruses HCoV-NL63, HCoV-OC43 and HCoV-229E. Post-vaccination samples were procured at a median of approximately 72 days following dose two (range 14 to 241).

The treatment was: approximately 9-day PBMC culture with coronavirus spike peptide pools or control peptides (ViraFEST assay). With respect to this clonotype: Its target is not known.

The CDR3 has 13 amino acids. The germline V gene has CDR1 MNHEY and CDR2 SVGEGT. The V end was cut by 9 bases, the J end by 1 base, with 13 bases between. Cultured CD4+ T cells had their DNA profiled by the Oncomine TCR Beta short-read assay. TCRdb called the PCR reads again in MiXCR, with one record for every CDR3 protein. This sample has under 20,000 distinct CDR3 sequences; around 55% occur once, and the top ten carry roughly 7%. This clonotype originated in a human donor who had recovered from COVID-19. The V call is TRBV6-2 or TRBV6-3, the J call TRBJ2-7; D may be TRBD1 (6 bases). The sequenced sample was CD4+ T cells from blood, cultured in vitro. CDR3 nucleotide sequence: TGTGCCAGTATGACCGGGACATCCTACGAGCAGTACTTC. As protein: CASMTGTSYEQYF.